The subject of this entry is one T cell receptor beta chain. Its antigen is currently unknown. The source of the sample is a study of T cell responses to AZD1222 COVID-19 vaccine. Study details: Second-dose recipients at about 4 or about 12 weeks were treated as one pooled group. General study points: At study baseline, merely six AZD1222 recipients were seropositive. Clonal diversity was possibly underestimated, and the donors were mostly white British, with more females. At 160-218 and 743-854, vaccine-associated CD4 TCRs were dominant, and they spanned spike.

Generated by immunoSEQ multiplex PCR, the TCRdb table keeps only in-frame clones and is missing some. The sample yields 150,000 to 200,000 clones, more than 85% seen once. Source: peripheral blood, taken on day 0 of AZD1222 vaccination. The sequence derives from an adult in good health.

The CDR3, as DNA: TGTGCCAGCGGCCACCTAGACAGGAACACTGAAGCTTTCTTT. The encoded protein is CASGHLDRNTEAFF. V is TRBV5-4 and J is TRBJ1-1, with a possible D match to TRBD1 (5 bases). Trimming left V 7 bases short and J 1 base short, with 14 bases between. Germline CDR1 and CDR2: SGHNT and YYREEE (reference sequence). The CDR3 is made up of 14 amino acids. The whole variable domain, remainder taken from reference TRBV5-4 and TRBJ1-1, is ETGVTQSPTHLIKTRGQQVTLRCSSQSGHNTVSWYQQALGQGPQFIFQYYREEENGRGNFPPRFSGLQFPNYSSELNVNALELDDSALYLCASGHLDRNTEAFFGQGTRLTVV.